Below, one TCR beta chain is given with its context. Its antigen is unknown. Per-nucleotide qualities are absent, and no much larger clonotype sits a single base away. V and J are trimmed by 6 bases and 3 bases, and the gene matches miss 7 bases of the junction. Including cysteine and phenylalanine, the CDR3 has 14 amino acids. Only CDR3 DNA is held: 42 bases, read in frame from base 1. According to the germline V gene (reference sequence), CDR1 reads LNHDA and CDR2 reads SQIVND. The sample is drawn from a study of shared T cell receptors in the human thymus (TCRdb year 2021). About the study as a whole: The study examined how the human thymus generates shared, self-reactive T-cell receptor alpha chains.

The method was the immunoSEQ multiplex PCR assay. TCRdb carries this immuneACCESS record with in-frame sequences only. Its versions omit some clonotypes, under half of them owing to an unresolved V gene in the studies checked, with the rest unexplained. The sample table lists 700,000 to 750,000 clones, 80% to 90% of them with a count of one. Jointly, the top ten make up 0.008% to 0.011% of the sample. This sample was shared with a second study, whose subject was human thymus T cells. The second source states: The donors were immunologically healthy infants in Finland who had open corrective cardiac surgery for congenital heart defects. Thymus tissue was obtained as surgical resects removed during corrective cardiac surgery. Usage of V and J gene segments appeared to be biased in both the thymic and the peripheral blood repertoires. According to the related research, thymic TCR repertoires were highly overlapping among unrelated individuals. The study described the TCR alpha and beta repertoires in fewer than 10 infant thymus samples and four matching peripheral blood samples. The infant donors were about 6 to 244 days old, and the cohort included roughly six males and two females. Thymocytes were freed from the tissue by mechanical means and kept at -70 degrees C as pellets of roughly 9-33 million cells. A QIAsymphony instrument was used to extract genomic DNA from the frozen cell pellets. The immunoSEQ multiplex PCR assay was used to amplify the TCRB and TCRAD loci from a standardized amount of quality-controlled genomic DNA. The amplicons covered the V(D)J region and were long enough to include the CDR3 and to identify the V and J genes. The amplicons were sequenced on an Illumina platform via the commercial immunoSEQ service. Primer bias and sequencing errors were corrected as previously described, and TCRAD and TCRB were defined on the basis of the IMGT database. Repertoires were analysed with immunoSEQ Analyzer 3.0 and VDJTools, covering basic statistics, V/J segment usage, diversity estimates, rarefaction and pairwise overlap. Chao1, ChaoE, Efron-Thisted, Shannon and inverse Simpson indices were used to estimate diversity, which was also estimated on datasets down-sampled to the smallest sample. Repertoire overlap used strict matching of CDR3 nucleotide sequence, V gene and J gene, with Jaccard-based multidimensional scaling clustering. On average, around 780,000 unique TCRB clonotypes were obtained from thymus samples, compared with about 84,000 from blood samples.

The sample taken for sequencing was thymocytes. Recombination connected TRBV19 to TRBJ1-2, with TRBD1 matching 7 junction bases. The receptor was isolated from a girl under three years old with a congenital heart defect. Donor details come from another sample of the same person, matched by shared clones. The CDR3 has the sequence CASSDPGTDYGYTF. The sequenced DNA is TGTGCCAGTAGCGACCCCGGGACAGACTATGGCTACACCTTC.